These 20 T cell receptor beta chains were all obtained from the same sample, sequenced in a study of blood T cell repertoires in COVID-19. Libraries were prepared by immunoSEQ multiplex PCR; TCRdb keeps only in-frame clonotypes and omits some of them. The table has roughly 150,000 clones, 84% seen once. Sample: peripheral blood. The receptors here all came from a woman aged 45-60 years in a cohort sampled during active or convalescent COVID-19.

The rearrangement joins TRBV5-1 to TRBJ1-2; D might be TRBD1 (5 bases). V gave up 0 bases and J gave up 8 bases, with 11 bases separating them. Germline CDR1 and CDR2: SGHRS and YFSETQ. The CDR3 spans 13 residues. The CDR3 nucleotides read TGCGCCAGCAGCTTGGCGGACAAGAGCGGCTACACCTTC. Translated, it gives CASSLADKSGYTF. Complete variable domain (other parts from reference TRBV5-1 and TRBJ1-2): KAGVTQTPRYLIKTRGQQVTLSCSPISGHRSVSWYQQTPGQGLQFLFEYFSETQRNKGNFPGRFSGRQFSNSRSEMNVSTLELGDSALYLCASSLADKSGYTFGSGTRLTVV.

The chain is built from TRBV18 and TRBJ2-2; 8 positions match TRBD2. Trimming took 10 bases from V and 4 from J; bases not matched to a gene: 11. This CDR3 contains 15 residues. Germline CDR1 KGHSH, CDR2 LQKENI. The CDR3 sequence: CATSGGLAGTGELFF. In nucleotides, the CDR3 is TGTGCCACCTCCGGGGGGCTAGCGGGCACCGGGGAGCTGTTTTTT.

The chain couples TRBV6-9 to TRBJ1-1; D gene uncertain. Trimming cost V 2 bases and J 1 base, with 8 bases left between them. CDR3 length equals 14 residues. CDR1 and CDR2 (germline): MNHGY, SVAAGI. The chain's CDR3 is CASSYSCPNTEAFF. CDR3 DNA: TGTGCCAGCAGTTATAGCTGCCCGAACACTGAAGCTTTCTTT.

The chain couples TRBV30 to TRBJ2-3, with TRBD2 matching over 8 bases. The CDR3 is 15 amino acids. The V and J ends lost 2 bases and 4 bases, in that order; junction bases with no gene match: 8. Per germline, CDR1 GTSNPN and CDR2 SVGIG (reference sequence). The CDR3 DNA sequence: TGTGCCTGGAGTCACCGGGGGGGCCGACCAGATACGCAGTATTTT. Translating gives CAWSHRGGRPDTQYF.

The V call is TRBV6-1, the J call TRBJ1-5, with D hard to call. Trimming shortened V by 2 bases and J by 5 bases, and 10 bases separated the two germline ends. The CDR3 totals 14 residues. Germline V gene lookup returns CDR1 MNHNS and CDR2 SASEGT. The CDR3 region has the DNA TGTGCCAGCAGTGAACTAACAGTCGATCAGCCCCAGCATTTT. Its protein is CASSELTVDQPQHF.

V gene TRBV6-9 combines with J gene TRBJ1-6, with TRBD1 as a possible D gene (5 bases). V shed 7 bases and J shed 6 bases, with 19 bases lying between them. Germline CDR1 reads MNHGY; CDR2 reads SVAAGI. The CDR3 has 16 amino acids. CDR3 nucleotide sequence: TGTGCCAGCAAGCTCGGCTGCGGGACTCTTAATTCACCCCTCCACTTT. Translated, it gives CASKLGCGTLNSPLHF.

V usage is TRBV29-1 and J usage is TRBJ1-2; possible D gene TRBD1, 6 bases. Trimming removed 2 bases from V and 0 bases from J, with 13 bases in between. The CDR3 is 15 residues long. The germline CDR1 and CDR2 sequences are SQVTM and ANQGSEA. The CDR3 protein is CSVEPQTGSNYGYTF. The CDR3 DNA follows: TGCAGCGTTGAACCACAGACAGGATCTAACTATGGCTACACCTTC.

The genes are TRBV27 and TRBJ1-5; 9 positions agree with TRBD1. The germline V gene encodes CDR1 MNHEY and CDR2 SMNVEV (reference sequence). Trimming removed 8 bases from V and 4 bases from J; junction bases left unmatched: 3. CDR3 length: 13 amino acids. The CDR3: CASGTGRNQPQHF. DNA of the CDR3: TGTGCCAGCGGGACAGGGCGGAATCAGCCCCAGCATTTT.

The chain combines TRBV12-3 or TRBV12-4 with TRBJ2-7; tentative D call: TRBD1 (6 bases). This CDR3 has 13 residues. The V end lost 7 bases, the J end lost 3 bases, and 13 bases lay between the germline ends. This CDR3 reads CASTLTGFYEQYF. The DNA for the CDR3 is TGTGCCAGCACATTGACAGGATTCTACGAGCAGTACTTC.

This chain links TRBV5-1 with TRBJ2-7, with 7 bases lining up with TRBD2. The V segment lost 5 bases and the J segment 6 bases; nucleotides outside the gene matches: 11. Germline V gene data show CDR1 as SGHRS and CDR2 as YFSETQ. The CDR3 totals 14 residues. CDR3 loop: CASSLPGLSIEQYF. In DNA form, the CDR3 reads TGCGCCAGCAGTCTTCCGGGACTAAGTATCGAGCAGTACTTC.

For the CDR3, the DNA is TGCGCCAGCAGCCCCGGGACAGGAGGCGGCTACACCTTC. Translating gives CASSPGTGGGYTF. The rearrangement uses TRBV5-1 and TRBJ1-2, with 8 bases matching TRBD1. Germline assignment: CDR1 SGHRS and CDR2 YFSETQ. The CDR3 sequence is 13 residues long. With V trimmed by 4 bases and J by 8 bases, 7 bases remained unmatched.

This clone showed up just once. The J gene is TRBJ2-3, the V gene TRBV7-9, with 12 bases fitting TRBD2. In germline, CDR1 is SEHNR, CDR2 FQNEAQ (reference sequence). The CDR3 length is 14 residues. Trimming took 4 bases from V and 6 from J; bases not matched to a gene: 2. CDR3: CASSSSGGADTQYF. The CDR3 region has the DNA TGTGCCAGCAGCTCTAGCGGGGGGGCGGATACGCAGTATTTT.

This clone has only one observation. CDR3 loop: CASSFVVAATQETQYF. The CDR3 region has the DNA TGTGCCAGCAGCTTCGTTGTAGCGGCAACACAAGAGACCCAGTACTTC. The chain carries TRBV7-9 and TRBJ2-5, with D perhaps matching TRBD2 (6 bases). The CDR3 length is 16 residues. Trimming removed 3 bases from V and 2 bases from J, with 16 bases in between. CDR1 and CDR2 (germline): SEHNR, FQNEAQ (reference sequence).

J is TRBJ2-2 and V is TRBV27; 7 nucleotides align to TRBD2. V lost 5 bases and J lost 6; bases outside the gene matches: 6. Germline lookup yields CDR1 MNHEY and CDR2 SMNVEV (reference sequence). This CDR3 comprises 14 residues. The CDR3, as DNA: TGTGCCAGCAGTCCCAAGCGGGACCCCGGGGAGCTGTTTTTT. Residues: CASSPKRDPGELFF.

The chain is built from TRBV5-6 and TRBJ1-3, with D possibly being TRBD1 (5 bases). Per the germline V gene, CDR1 is SGHDT and CDR2 is YYEEEE. V dropped 2 bases and J dropped 2 bases, with 8 bases sitting between them. This CDR3 has 14 amino acids. The DNA of the CDR3 is TGTGCCAGCAGCTTTTCAGGGACTGGAAACACCATATATTTT. Translating gives CASSFSGTGNTIYF.

The chain couples TRBV6-2 or TRBV6-3 to TRBJ2-3, with 7 bases aligning to TRBD1. With 6 bases clipped from V and 1 base from J, the junction kept 7 bases outside the gene matches. The CDR3 sequence is 15 residues long. Germline CDR1 reads MNHEY; CDR2 reads SVGEGT. Written as DNA, the CDR3 is TGTGCCAGCAGCGACAGGGTAGGGGGCACAGATACGCAGTATTTT. Translating it yields CASSDRVGGTDTQYF.

This clone is medium-sized (0.01 to 0.1%) within its sample. The J gene is TRBJ1-4, the V gene TRBV5-1, with 7 bases identical to TRBD1. This CDR3 has 15 amino acids. Per the germline V gene, CDR1 is SGHRS and CDR2 is YFSETQ. After removal of 3 bases from V and 8 bases from J, the junction contained 10 bases not matched to a gene. The DNA for the CDR3 is TGCGCCAGCAGCTCGAAACAGGGGAGCCGCGAAAAACTGTTTTTT. This encodes CASSSKQGSREKLFF.

The gene calls are TRBV15 and TRBJ2-1; a weak D match, TRBD1 (5 bases). V was trimmed by 1 base and J by 3 bases, leaving 7 bases between them. The CDR3 has 14 amino acids. Germline V lookup: CDR1 LNHNV, CDR2 YYDKDF (reference sequence). CDR3 residues: CATSRAQGYNEQFF. The CDR3 nucleotides read TGTGCCACCAGCAGAGCTCAGGGCTACAATGAGCAGTTCTTC.

This clone was detected a few times. This chain connects TRBV6-2 or TRBV6-3 to TRBJ2-7, with 10 bases fitting TRBD1. From germline, CDR1 is MNHEY and CDR2 SVGEGT. CDR3 size: 15 residues. V shed 1 base and J 5 bases; nucleotides not matched to a gene: 5. CDR3 sequence (DNA): TGTGCCAGCAGTTACTTGGGACAGGGGTTGCACGAGCAGTACTTC. Residues: CASSYLGQGLHEQYF.

The genes are TRBV15 and TRBJ1-2; TRBD1 might be the D (5 bases). The germline CDR1 and CDR2 sequences are LNHNV and YYDKDF (reference sequence). Between the trimmed V and J ends, which lost 0 bases and 7 bases, there was a span of 18 bases. The CDR3 is made up of 16 amino acids. The CDR3 DNA is TGTGCCACCAGCAGAGATCGGGGGGGTTTGGGAGGTGGCTACACCTTC. It is translated as CATSRDRGGLGGGYTF.